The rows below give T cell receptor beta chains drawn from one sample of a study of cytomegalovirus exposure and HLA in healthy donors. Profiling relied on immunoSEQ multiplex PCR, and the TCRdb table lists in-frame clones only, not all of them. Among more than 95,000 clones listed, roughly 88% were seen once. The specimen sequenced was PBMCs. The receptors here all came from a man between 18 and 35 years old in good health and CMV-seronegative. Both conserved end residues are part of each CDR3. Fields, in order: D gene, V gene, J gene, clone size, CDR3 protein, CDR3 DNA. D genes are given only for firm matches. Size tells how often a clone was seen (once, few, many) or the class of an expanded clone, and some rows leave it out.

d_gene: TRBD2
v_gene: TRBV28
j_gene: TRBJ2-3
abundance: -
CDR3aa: CASSPGLAGRTQYF
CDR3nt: TGTGCCAGCAGTCCCGGACTAGCGGGGCGGACGCAGTATTTT

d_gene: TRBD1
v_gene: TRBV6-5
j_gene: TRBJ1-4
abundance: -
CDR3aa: CASSFSGGIGEKLFF
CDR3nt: TGTGCCAGCAGTTTTTCAGGGGGCATTGGTGAAAAACTGTTTTTT

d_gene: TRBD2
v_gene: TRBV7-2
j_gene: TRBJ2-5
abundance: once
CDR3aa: CASSLVPTSGGRQETQYF
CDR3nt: TGTGCCAGCAGCTTAGTTCCCACTAGCGGGGGCCGACAAGAGACCCAGTACTTC

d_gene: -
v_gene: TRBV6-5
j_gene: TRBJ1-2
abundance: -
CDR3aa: CASSQTASNYGYTF
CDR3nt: TGTGCCAGCAGTCAGACAGCGTCTAACTATGGCTACACCTTC

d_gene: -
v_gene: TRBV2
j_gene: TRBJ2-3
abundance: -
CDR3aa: CASSEVRGRGTQYF
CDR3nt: TGTGCCAGCAGTGAGGTCAGGGGGCGGGGGACGCAGTATTTT

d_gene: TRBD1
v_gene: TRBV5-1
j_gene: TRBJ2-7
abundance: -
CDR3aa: CASSLERDRGWQYF
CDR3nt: TGCGCCAGCAGCTTGGAGAGGGACAGGGGATGGCAGTACTTC

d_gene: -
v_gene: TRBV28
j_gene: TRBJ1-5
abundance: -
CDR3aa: CASSFGVNQPQHF
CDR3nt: TGTGCCAGCAGTTTCGGGGTGAATCAGCCCCAGCATTTT

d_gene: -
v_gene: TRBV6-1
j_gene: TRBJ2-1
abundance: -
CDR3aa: CASTAGIPYNEQFF
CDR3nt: TGTGCCAGCACCGCCGGGATTCCGTACAATGAGCAGTTCTTC

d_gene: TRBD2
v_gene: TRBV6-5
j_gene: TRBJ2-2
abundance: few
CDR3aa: CAIKRGGDTGELFF
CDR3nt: TGTGCCATCAAGCGGGGGGGCGACACCGGGGAGCTGTTTTTT

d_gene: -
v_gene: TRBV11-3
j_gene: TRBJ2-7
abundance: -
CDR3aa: CASSLEGLNYEQYF
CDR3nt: TGTGCCAGCAGCTTAGAGGGACTCAACTACGAGCAGTACTTC

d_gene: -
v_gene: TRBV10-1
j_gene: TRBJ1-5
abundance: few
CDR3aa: CASIIQGRGNQPQHF
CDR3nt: TGCGCCAGCATAATCCAGGGGAGAGGCAATCAGCCCCAGCATTTT

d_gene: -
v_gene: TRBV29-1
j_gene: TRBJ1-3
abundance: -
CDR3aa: CSVVVSSGNTIYF
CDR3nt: TGCAGCGTTGTAGTGAGCTCTGGAAACACCATATATTTT

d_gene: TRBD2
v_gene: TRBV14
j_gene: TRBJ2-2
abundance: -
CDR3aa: CASSPLAVNTGELFF
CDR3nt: TGTGCCAGCAGCCCGCTAGCGGTGAACACCGGGGAGCTGTTTTTT

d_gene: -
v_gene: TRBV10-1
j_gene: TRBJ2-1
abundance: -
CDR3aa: CASSDFNSYNEQFF
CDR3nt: TGCGCCAGCAGTGATTTTAACTCCTACAATGAGCAGTTCTTC

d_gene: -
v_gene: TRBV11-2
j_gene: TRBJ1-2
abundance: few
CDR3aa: CASSLDPGVYGYTF
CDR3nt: TGTGCCAGCAGCTTAGATCCGGGGGTCTATGGCTACACCTTC

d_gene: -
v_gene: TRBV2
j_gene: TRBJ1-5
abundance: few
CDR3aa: CASSDGGFGQPQHF
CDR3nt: TGTGCCAGCAGTGATGGAGGGTTCGGGCAGCCCCAGCATTTT

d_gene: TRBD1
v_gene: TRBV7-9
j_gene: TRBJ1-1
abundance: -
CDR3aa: CASRWGTGFANTEAFF
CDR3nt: TGTGCCAGCAGATGGGGGACAGGGTTCGCGAACACTGAAGCTTTCTTT

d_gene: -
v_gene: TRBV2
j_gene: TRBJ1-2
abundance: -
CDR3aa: CASSERGDYYGYTF
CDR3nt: TGTGCCAGCAGTGAAAGAGGGGACTACTATGGCTACACCTTC

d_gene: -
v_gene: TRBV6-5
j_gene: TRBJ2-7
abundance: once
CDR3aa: CASSYSNQYYEQYF
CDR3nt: TGTGCCAGCAGTTACTCGAACCAGTACTACGAGCAGTACTTC

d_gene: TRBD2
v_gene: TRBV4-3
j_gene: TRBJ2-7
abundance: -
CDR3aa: CASSQDTASGAREQYF
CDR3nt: TGCGCCAGCAGCCAAGATACGGCTAGCGGGGCCCGCGAGCAGTACTTC

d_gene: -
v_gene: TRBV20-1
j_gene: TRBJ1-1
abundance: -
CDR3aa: CRGVDTEAFF
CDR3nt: TGCAGAGGGGTAGACACTGAAGCTTTCTTT

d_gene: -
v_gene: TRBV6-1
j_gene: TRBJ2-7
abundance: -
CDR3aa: CASRPSGEQYF
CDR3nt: TGTGCCAGCAGGCCGTCCGGCGAGCAGTACTTC

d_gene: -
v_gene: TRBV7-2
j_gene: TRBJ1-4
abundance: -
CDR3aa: CASRDGTLDEKLFF
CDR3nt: TGTGCCAGCAGAGACGGGACACTTGATGAAAAACTGTTTTTT

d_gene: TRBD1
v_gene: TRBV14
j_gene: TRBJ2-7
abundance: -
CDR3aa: CASSQRTGVAHEQYF
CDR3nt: TGTGCCAGCAGCCAACGGACAGGGGTTGCTCACGAGCAGTACTTC

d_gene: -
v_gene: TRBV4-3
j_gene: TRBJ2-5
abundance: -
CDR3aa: CASSQARWETQYF
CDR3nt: TGCGCCAGCAGCCAAGCCCGGTGGGAGACCCAGTACTTC

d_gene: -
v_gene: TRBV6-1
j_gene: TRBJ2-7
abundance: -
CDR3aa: CASSEKGGGGPYEQYF
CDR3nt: TGTGCCAGCAGTGAGAAAGGAGGTGGAGGCCCCTACGAGCAGTACTTC

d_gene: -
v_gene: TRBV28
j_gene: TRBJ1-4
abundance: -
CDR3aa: CASMTRGDEKLFF
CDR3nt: TGTGCCAGCATGACAAGGGGTGATGAAAAACTGTTTTTT

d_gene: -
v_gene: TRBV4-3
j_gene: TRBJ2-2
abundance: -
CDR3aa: CASSSWQNTGELFF
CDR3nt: TGCGCCAGCAGCTCCTGGCAGAACACCGGGGAGCTGTTTTTT

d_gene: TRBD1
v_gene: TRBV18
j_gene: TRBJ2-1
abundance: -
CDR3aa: CASSLDGTGDDEQFF
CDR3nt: TGTGCCAGCTCATTAGACGGAACAGGGGATGATGAGCAGTTCTTC

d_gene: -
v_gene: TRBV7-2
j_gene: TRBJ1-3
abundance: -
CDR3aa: CASSSRASGNTIYF
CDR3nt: TGTGCCAGCAGCTCCAGGGCTTCTGGAAACACCATATATTTT

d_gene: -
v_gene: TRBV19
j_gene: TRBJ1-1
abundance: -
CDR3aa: CASSIPRGSGTEAFF
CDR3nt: TGTGCCAGTAGTATCCCCCGAGGGTCGGGAACTGAAGCTTTCTTT

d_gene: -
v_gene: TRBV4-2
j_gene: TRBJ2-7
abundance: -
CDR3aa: CASSQIPAQGFYEQYF
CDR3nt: TGTGCCAGCAGCCAAATCCCGGCGCAGGGGTTTTACGAGCAGTACTTC

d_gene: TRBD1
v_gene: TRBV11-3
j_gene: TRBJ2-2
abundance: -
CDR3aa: CASSLGATGLGELFF
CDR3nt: TGTGCCAGCAGCTTAGGCGCGACAGGGCTCGGGGAGCTGTTTTTT